This T cell receptor (beta chain) was retrieved from a study of T cells of healthy individuals listed by TCRdb under 2018. V lost 1 base and J lost 5 bases; the stretch between them is 21 bases long. From the cysteine through the phenylalanine, the CDR3 covers 17 amino acids. The read is trimmed to its CDR3 DNA, 51 bases read in frame from base 1. CDR1 and CDR2 are read off the germline V gene as SGHRS and YFSETQ. This clonotype came up a few times. Its cognate antigen has yet to be identified. Per-nucleotide qualities are absent, and no much larger clonotype sits a single base away. To prepare the library, 5' RACE was applied. These reads were obtained on an Illumina MiSeq. TCRdb passed the public sequencing reads through fastp at Q25 and MiXCR, retaining productive beta sequences. Each entry merges the rows of one CDR3 protein and shows their most common DNA and genes. Here the sample has about 96,000 distinct CDR3 sequences; around 17% occur a single time. The top ten clonotypes cover 6.2% of the sample.

This receptor chain uses TRBV5-1 and TRBJ2-5; TRBD1 is perhaps the D gene, given 5 matching bases. The TCR sequence derives from a human donor in good health. The CDR3 region reads CASSLWGPIRIDETQYF. The nucleotide sequence reads TGCGCCAGCAGCTTGTGGGGCCCGATTAGGATCGATGAGACCCAGTACTTC.